This T cell receptor (beta chain) came from a study of T cell changes during pregnancy in multiple sclerosis. Assay: immunoSEQ multiplex PCR; the TCRdb copy retains only in-frame clones and omits some. The sample shows under 70,000 clones, around 91% of them seen only once. The TCR originated in a female donor in good health, enrolled as a control in a pregnancy study. Sequencing was performed on peripheral blood, taken in the third trimester of pregnancy.

The CDR3: CASSFMRNTEAFF. The CDR3 nucleotides are TGTGCCAGCAGTTTTATGAGGAACACTGAAGCTTTCTTT. V is TRBV27 and J is TRBJ1-1; the D is unclear. Germline CDR1 is MNHEY and CDR2 is SMNVEV (reference sequence). The CDR3 spans 13 residues. Trimming removed 3 bases from V and 1 base from J, with 6 bases in between.